This is a list of T cell receptor beta chains from one sample in a study of T cell responses to AZD1222 COVID-19 vaccine. This table comes from immunoSEQ multiplex PCR, and its TCRdb copy is limited to in-frame clones, with some not included. The table has some 95,000 clones, 70% to 90% seen once. The sample was peripheral blood, taken 28 days after the second AZD1222 dose. These receptors came from an adult who received the AZD1222 COVID-19 vaccine. CDR3s include the opening cysteine and the closing phenylalanine or tryptophan. The order of the fields is J gene, D gene, clone size, V gene, CDR3 protein, CDR3 DNA. D genes are given only for firm matches. Some rows mark clone size as missing; the rest say once, few, many or name a class of expanded clone.

TRBJ2-5 | TRBD2 | . | TRBV11-3 | CASSRGSLQETQYF | TGTGCCAGCAGCCGCGGGAGCCTACAAGAGACCCAGTACTTC
TRBJ2-6 | . | . | TRBV27 | CASSSRAGLRSSGANVLTF | TGTGCCAGCAGTTCCCGCGCGGGGCTGCGTAGCTCTGGGGCCAACGTCCTGACTTTC
TRBJ1-3 | . | . | TRBV2 | CASKIVSQSVGNTIYF | TGTGCCAGCAAAATCGTATCGCAAAGTGTTGGAAACACCATATATTTT
TRBJ2-1 | . | . | TRBV6-2/TRBV6-3 | CASSYGSQGRYNEQFF | TGTGCCAGCAGTTACGGTTCTCAGGGCCGCTACAATGAGCAGTTCTTC
TRBJ1-1 | . | . | TRBV6-5 | CASSFGGGNMITEAFF | TGTGCCAGCAGTTTTGGGGGCGGAAATATGATCACTGAAGCTTTCTTT
TRBJ2-3 | TRBD2 | . | TRBV5-8 | CASSFPLAGTHRGAQYF | TGTGCCAGCAGCTTTCCTTTAGCGGGAACTCACAGAGGTGCGCAGTATTTT
TRBJ1-1 | TRBD1 | . | TRBV9 | CASSTTTGEAFF | TGTGCCAGCAGCACCACGACAGGGGAGGCTTTCTTT
TRBJ1-6 | TRBD1 | . | TRBV11-3 | CASSRDSFNSPLHF | TGTGCCAGCAGCCGGGACAGCTTTAATTCACCCCTCCACTTT
TRBJ1-5 | TRBD1 | . | TRBV6-5 | CASSSGQARQPQHF | TGTGCCAGCAGTTCGGGACAGGCGAGACAGCCCCAGCATTTT
TRBJ2-5 | . | . | TRBV29-1 | CSVGALKGLAQETQYF | TGCAGCGTTGGGGCCCTGAAAGGGTTGGCACAAGAGACCCAGTACTTC
TRBJ1-1 | . | . | TRBV3-1/TRBV3-2 | CASSQYRVTEAFF | TGTGCCAGCAGCCAATACAGGGTTACTGAAGCTTTCTTT
TRBJ1-5 | . | . | TRBV11-2 | CASSLDWSSNQPQHF | TGTGCCAGCAGCTTAGATTGGAGTAGCAATCAGCCCCAGCATTTT
TRBJ1-2 | . | . | TRBV7-2 | CASSLGPGYGYTF | TGTGCCAGCAGCTTAGGACCAGGCTATGGCTACACCTTC
TRBJ2-4 | . | once | TRBV2 | CASSPQGQNIQYF | TGTGCCAGCAGCCCACAGGGACAAAACATTCAGTACTTC
TRBJ1-2 | . | . | TRBV12-3/TRBV12-4 | CASSLGSGYTF | TGTGCCAGCAGTTTGGGGAGCGGCTACACCTTC
TRBJ2-7 | TRBD2 | . | TRBV28 | CASRQLAGENEQYF | TGTGCCAGCAGGCAACTAGCGGGAGAAAACGAGCAGTACTTC
TRBJ1-1 | . | . | TRBV12-3/TRBV12-4 | CASTSRDLNGAFF | TGTGCCAGCACGTCCCGGGACTTAAATGGAGCTTTCTTT
TRBJ2-1 | . | . | TRBV12-5 | CASAMEGKQFF | TGTGCTAGTGCTATGGAGGGTAAGCAGTTCTTC
TRBJ1-5 | . | . | TRBV19 | CASSMEGWGNQPQHF | TGTGCCAGTAGTATGGAGGGTTGGGGCAATCAGCCCCAGCATTTT
TRBJ2-2 | TRBD1 | . | TRBV5-1 | CASSDRVETGELFF | TGCGCCAGTTCGGACAGGGTGGAGACCGGGGAGCTGTTTTTT
TRBJ2-2 | . | . | TRBV10-2 | CASSENGNTGELFF | TGCGCCAGCAGTGAGAATGGGAACACCGGGGAGCTGTTTTTT
TRBJ1-2 | . | . | TRBV7-9 | CASSPEGISKVGYTF | TGTGCCAGCAGCCCGGAGGGAATATCAAAAGTTGGCTACACCTTC
TRBJ2-2 | . | . | TRBV5-1 | CASSGETGELFF | TGCGCCAGCAGCGGGGAGACCGGGGAGCTGTTTTTT
TRBJ2-2 | . | . | TRBV5-4 | CASSLGGVGELFF | TGTGCCAGCAGTTTAGGAGGGGTCGGGGAGCTGTTTTTT
TRBJ1-5 | . | . | TRBV12-5 | CASGLGRGNQPQHF | TGTGCTAGTGGTTTGGGACGTGGCAATCAGCCCCAGCATTTT
TRBJ2-2 | TRBD1 | . | TRBV27 | CASSPGTGASTGELFF | TGTGCCAGCAGTCCAGGGACAGGGGCTTCCACCGGGGAGCTGTTTTTT
TRBJ2-7 | TRBD1 | . | TRBV7-2 | CASSPSQDRVHEQYF | TGTGCCAGCAGCCCCTCCCAGGACAGGGTCCACGAGCAGTACTTC
TRBJ2-7 | . | . | TRBV28 | CASSFISASLEQYF | TGTGCCAGCAGTTTCATATCGGCCTCGTTAGAGCAGTACTTC
TRBJ2-3 | TRBD1 | . | TRBV11-3 | CASSLGGQGGTDTQYF | TGTGCCAGCAGCTTAGGTGGACAGGGGGGCACAGATACGCAGTATTTT
TRBJ1-4 | TRBD1 | . | TRBV7-6 | CASSQDRGLFF | TGTGCCAGCAGTCAGGACAGGGGTCTGTTTTTT
TRBJ2-3 | TRBD2 | few | TRBV30 | CAWSVSSGGDTQYF | TGTGCCTGGAGTGTGTCTAGCGGGGGGGATACGCAGTATTTT
TRBJ2-1 | . | . | TRBV5-4 | CASSSQQITLENEQFF | TGTGCCAGCAGCTCCCAACAGATAACCCTGGAGAATGAGCAGTTCTTC
TRBJ1-1 | . | . | TRBV2 | CASRADRNTEAFF | TGTGCCAGCAGAGCCGACAGAAACACTGAAGCTTTCTTT
TRBJ2-5 | . | . | TRBV19 | CASSETGLQETQYF | TGTGCCAGTAGCGAGACAGGACTCCAAGAGACCCAGTACTTC
TRBJ2-7 | . | . | TRBV5-3 | CARRDGTSSYEQYF | TGTGCCAGAAGGGACGGAACCAGCTCCTACGAGCAGTACTTC
TRBJ2-1 | TRBD1 | . | TRBV3-1/TRBV3-2 | CASSQSGTEIWGEQFF | TGTGCCAGCAGCCAATCCGGGACAGAGATTTGGGGTGAGCAGTTCTTC
TRBJ2-1 | . | . | TRBV27 | CASTLYLASVNEQFF | TGTGCCAGCACCCTCTATCTAGCGTCAGTCAATGAGCAGTTCTTC
TRBJ2-5 | TRBD2 | . | TRBV5-4 | CASSQTGRAETQYF | TGTGCCAGCAGCCAGACTGGGAGGGCAGAGACCCAGTACTTC
TRBJ1-2 | . | . | TRBV28 | CASSLRVGANYGYTF | TGTGCCAGCAGTTTGAGGGTGGGGGCGAACTATGGCTACACCTTC
TRBJ2-3 | TRBD2 | . | TRBV3-1/TRBV3-2 | CASSHDSGSRDTQYF | TGTGCCAGCAGCCATGATAGCGGGAGTCGAGATACGCAGTATTTT
TRBJ2-7 | . | . | TRBV28 | CASSDDYEQYF | TGTGCCAGCAGTGATGACTACGAGCAGTACTTC
TRBJ1-4 | . | . | TRBV11-2 | CASSFSGHSTNEKLFF | TGTGCCAGCAGCTTTAGTGGACACTCAACTAATGAAAAACTGTTTTTT
TRBJ1-1 | . | . | TRBV25-1 | CASSERGNSEAFF | TGTGCCAGCAGTGAAAGGGGGAACAGTGAAGCTTTCTTT
TRBJ2-5 | . | few | TRBV6-5 | CASTMVVRETQYF | TGTGCCAGCACTATGGTGGTACGGGAGACCCAGTACTTC
TRBJ1-1 | . | . | TRBV6-1 | CASREGGIGSTEAFF | TGTGCCAGCAGAGAAGGGGGTATTGGGAGCACTGAAGCTTTCTTT
TRBJ1-1 | . | few | TRBV12-3/TRBV12-4 | CASSWGGNTEAFF | TGTGCCAGCAGTTGGGGAGGGAACACTGAAGCTTTCTTT
TRBJ2-5 | . | . | TRBV11-2 | CASSLGVRGISETQYF | TGTGCCAGCAGCTTAGGGGTCAGGGGAATTTCAGAGACCCAGTACTTC
TRBJ1-1 | . | . | TRBV3-1/TRBV3-2 | CASRQPGQNTEAFF | TGTGCCAGCAGACAACCGGGACAGAACACTGAAGCTTTCTTT
TRBJ2-3 | . | . | TRBV7-3 | CASSLGLAPDTQYF | TGTGCCAGCAGCTTAGGTCTAGCTCCAGATACGCAGTATTTT
TRBJ1-6 | TRBD1 | . | TRBV3-1/TRBV3-2 | CASSRDRDPNSPLHF | TGTGCCAGCAGCAGGGACAGGGACCCTAATTCACCCCTCCACTTT
TRBJ2-2 | TRBD1 | . | TRBV5-4 | CASRPTGGSDTGELFF | TGTGCCAGCAGGCCTACAGGGGGCAGTGACACCGGGGAGCTGTTTTTT
TRBJ2-5 | TRBD2 | . | TRBV25-1 | CASSAGLLAGGFQETQYF | TGTGCCAGCAGCGCCGGACTGCTAGCGGGGGGTTTCCAAGAGACCCAGTACTTC